The 20 T cell receptor beta chains given below trace back to one sample, sequenced in a study of monozygotic twins with inflammatory bowel disease. Using the 5' RACE reads, TCRdb records one entry per CDR3 protein without DNA. The specimen's table records roughly 330,000 distinct CDR3 sequences. The sequenced material came from blood. Source of these receptors: a human donor with ulcerative colitis or Crohn's disease, or a healthy co-twin of an affected twin (not recorded which).

This rearrangement joins TRBV6-5 to TRBJ1-4; TCRdb calls TRBD1, which cannot be checked without DNA. This CDR3 region has 14 residues. The germline CDR1 and CDR2 sequences are MNHEY and SVGAGI. This CDR3 is CASRRLGANEKLFF.

J is TRBJ2-4 and V is TRBV20-1; TCRdb selects TRBD2, and the lack of DNA leaves this call unchecked. CDR3 length equals 14 residues. The germline V gene encodes CDR1 DFQATT and CDR2 SNEGSKA (reference sequence). The CDR3 protein is CSEQREQTKNIQYF.

The chain joins TRBV24-1 to TRBJ2-7. This CDR3 region has 12 residues. CDR1 and CDR2 (germline): KGHDR, SFDVKD. The CDR3 protein is CATSDEDYEQYF.

This chain uses TRBV29-1 with TRBJ1-1; absent DNA, TCRdb's TRBD1 call cannot be checked. The CDR3 sequence is 14 residues long. Germline V lookup: CDR1 SQVTM, CDR2 ANQGSEA. The CDR3 reads CSVEIWGGDTEAFF.

The rearrangement joins TRBV30 to TRBJ2-3; the D gene TCRdb calls, TRBD1, cannot be checked with no DNA. The CDR3 runs to 13 residues. The germline V gene has CDR1 GTSNPN and CDR2 SVGIG (reference sequence). The CDR3 spells CAWSGRGADTQYF. The full variable domain, rest sourced from reference TRBV30 and TRBJ2-3, is SQTIHQWPATLVQPVGSPLSLECTVEGTSNPNLYWYRQAAGRGLQLLFYSVGIGQISSEVPQNLSASRPQDRQFILSSKKLLLSDSGFYLCAWSGRGADTQYFGPGTRLTVL.

The chain recombines TRBV10-3 with TRBJ2-2; no DNA is available, so the TRBD1 call from TCRdb remains unchecked. Per the germline V gene, CDR1 is ENHRY and CDR2 is SYGVKD. CDR3 length: 15 amino acids. This CDR3 reads CATLSAGGYTGELFF.

The chain links TRBV20-1 to TRBJ1-5; the TCRdb D gene call, TRBD1, has no DNA to confirm it. Germline-derived CDR1 and CDR2 are DFQATT and SNEGSKA (reference sequence). The CDR3 contains 14 residues. The CDR3 sequence is CSASRGGEWQPQHF.

V and J are TRBV12-3 or TRBV12-4 and TRBJ2-3. CDR3 length: 15 residues. The CDR3: CASSLNGISTDTQYF.

The chain carries TRBV5-5 and TRBJ1-1; TCRdb gives TRBD1 as the D gene, but with no DNA this cannot be confirmed. This CDR3 is built from 14 residues. CDR1 and CDR2 from the germline V gene are SGHKS and YYEKEE (reference sequence). The CDR3 here is CASSTTGANTEAFF.

The V and J genes are TRBV7-9 and TRBJ2-7; TCRdb designates TRBD1, a call that cannot be tested without DNA. CDR3 length: 14 amino acids. The germline gives CDR1 SEHNR, CDR2 FQNEAQ (reference sequence). This chain's CDR3 is CASSLGGDGYEQYF.

J is TRBJ2-1 and V is TRBV5-1; as DNA is missing, the TRBD1 call by TCRdb cannot be tested. The length of the CDR3 is 15 residues. Germline V gene sequence: CDR1 SGHRS, CDR2 YFSETQ. CDR3 amino acids: CASSVSGTSYNEQFF.

The J gene is TRBJ2-6, the V gene TRBV5-1; TCRdb calls TRBD2, which cannot be checked without DNA. CDR1 is SGHRS and CDR2 is YFSETQ in the germline V gene. The CDR3 length is 17 residues. CDR3 in amino acids: CASSLERGGLGANVLTF.

This chain uses TRBV12-3 or TRBV12-4 with TRBJ2-2; checking the TCRdb D call of TRBD2 is not possible without DNA. The CDR3 has 15 amino acids. The CDR3 is CACSFAGRDTGELFF.

The chain links TRBV7-2 to TRBJ1-3; the TRBD1 assignment by TCRdb is unverifiable without DNA. This CDR3 has 16 residues. The germline V gene encodes CDR1 SGHTA and CDR2 FQGNSA. The chain's CDR3 is CASSPDRSRSGNTIYF.

The chain employs TRBV15 and TRBJ2-3; the TCRdb call, TRBD2, lacks DNA for checking. Germline values: CDR1 LNHNV, CDR2 YYDKDF (reference sequence). The CDR3 extends over 16 amino acids. The CDR3 here is CATSEGGRDGTDTQYF.

V is TRBV4-1 and J is TRBJ1-4; the TCRdb call, TRBD1, lacks DNA for checking. The V gene's germline CDR1 is MGHRA and CDR2 YSYEKL. CDR3 length: 15 residues. CDR3 sequence reads: CASSLGTVTNEKLFF.

The chain links TRBV5-1 to TRBJ2-5; TCRdb outputs TRBD2, but without DNA this stays unchecked. The CDR3 contains 15 residues. The V gene's germline CDR1 is SGHRS and CDR2 YFSETQ. The chain's CDR3 is CATRSTSGSRETQYF.

This chain joins TRBV9 and TRBJ2-2. Germline assignment: CDR1 SGDLS and CDR2 YYNGEE. This CDR3 is built from 13 residues. The CDR3 reads CASSVDYTGELFF.

The V call is TRBV3-1, the J call TRBJ2-2; TCRdb picks TRBD1, but there is no DNA to check that call. CDR1 is LGHDT and CDR2 is YNNKEL in the germline V gene (reference sequence). CDR3 size: 16 residues. Here the CDR3 reads CASSAPGTLNTGELFF.

This rearrangement joins TRBV6-1 to TRBJ1-1. Germline CDR1 MNHNS, CDR2 SASEGT. The CDR3 spans 13 residues. The CDR3 loop is CASRTAADTEAFF.